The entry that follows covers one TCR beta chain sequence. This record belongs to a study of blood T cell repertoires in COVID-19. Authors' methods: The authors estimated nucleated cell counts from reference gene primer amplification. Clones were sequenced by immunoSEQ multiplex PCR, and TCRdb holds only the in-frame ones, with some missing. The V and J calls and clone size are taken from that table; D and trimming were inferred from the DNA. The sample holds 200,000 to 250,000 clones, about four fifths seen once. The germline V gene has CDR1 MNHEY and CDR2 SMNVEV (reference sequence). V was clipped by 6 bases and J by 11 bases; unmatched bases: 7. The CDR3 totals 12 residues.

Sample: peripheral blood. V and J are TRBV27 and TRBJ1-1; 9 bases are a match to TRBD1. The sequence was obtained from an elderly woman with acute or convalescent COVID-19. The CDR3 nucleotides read TGTGCCAGCAGACCCCGGACAGGGGAGGCTTTCTTT. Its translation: CASRPRTGEAFF.